The present TCR beta chain was sequenced within a study of blood T cells in healthy people across ages. Study overall: Template switching retrieved approximately one barcoded beta molecule for each two T cells. Study-level results: Considered underestimates were the diversity estimates obtained from one million T cells. Per-million-T-cell TCR beta diversity fell roughly linearly with age.

Then a second PCR, running about 7 to 11 cycles, was carried out with a sample-barcoded 5' primer and a J-beta primer mix. TCRdb re-analysed the 5' RACE reads in MiXCR, keeping a single row per CDR3 protein. The sample has over 1.5 million distinct CDR3 sequences; 49% are singletons. Trimming left V 0 bases short and J 8 bases short, with 20 bases between. Germline V gene sequence: CDR1 DFQATT, CDR2 SNEGSKA (reference sequence). This CDR3 region has 16 residues. The authors drew about 9.5 milliliters of peripheral blood from each donor. Regarding this clonotype: Its specificity is not known.

This clonotype was obtained from a woman in her thirties or forties in good health. This rearrangement joins TRBV20-1 to TRBJ2-4; the D gene could be TRBD1 or TRBD2 (6 bases each). The specimen sequenced was blood. CDR3 region: CSARDRGVGSTDIQYF. CDR3 bases: TGCAGTGCTAGAGATAGGGGGGTGGGGTCTACAGACATTCAGTACTTC.